The present entry profiles one T cell receptor (beta chain) with its context. Trimming cost V 5 bases and J 8 bases; bases outside gene matches: 8. CDR3 length equals 14 residues. In germline, CDR1 is MDHEN, CDR2 SYDVKM. The data were taken from a study of T cell responses to AZD1222 COVID-19 vaccine. The assay was immunoSEQ multiplex PCR, and TCRdb's table has in-frame clones only and misses some. Of roughly 66,000 clones in the sample, approximately 90% were seen once. The source was peripheral blood, collected 28 days after the second dose of the MenACWY control vaccine. This clonotype was obtained from an adult who received the MenACWY meningococcal vaccine as a control. This chain uses TRBV28 with TRBJ1-4; 7 nucleotides agree with TRBD1. CDR3 in DNA: TGTGCCAGCAGTCCCTGGACAGGTTGGGAAAAACTGTTTTTT. Encoded protein: CASSPWTGWEKLFF.